This T cell receptor beta chain was obtained from a study of cytomegalovirus exposure and HLA in healthy donors. Across the whole study: Inside one of the first data releases sat 85 million or so unique TCRs taken from HLA-typed donors.

J lost 3 bases, V lost 2 bases, and 8 bases had no gene match. Germline loops: CDR1 SGHRS, CDR2 YFSETQ. This CDR3 spans 15 amino acids. Findings of the study overall: Rates of TCR association differed by HLA locus in a later analysis, with DRB1 highest and HLA-C lowest.

Of note for this clone: Its antigen is undetermined.

Both 60 Vbeta primers and 13 Jbeta primers went into the PCR. Profiling relied on immunoSEQ multiplex PCR, and the TCRdb table lists in-frame clones only, not all of them. The data contain 160,000 or so clones, roughly four fifths of them singletons. This clonotype was sampled from a man aged 40-49 years in good health and CMV-seronegative. Sequenced sample: PBMCs. The chain combines TRBV5-1 with TRBJ2-7, with 7 positions matching TRBD1. CDR3 sequence reads: CASSFEGAGDYEQYF. CDR3 nucleotide sequence: TGCGCCAGCAGCTTCGAGGGGGCAGGAGACTACGAGCAGTACTTC.